Below are 18 T cell receptor beta chains sequenced from a single sample in a study of tumor-infiltrating lymphocytes in primary liver carcinoma. Using a constant-region primer together with ProtoScript II reverse transcriptase, TCR beta cDNA was made from roughly 520 ng of total RNA. It was through three nested multiplex PCR rounds of slightly modified ARM-PCR that TCR beta libraries arose. TRBV1-TRBV30 forward and Cbeta reverse primers drove the first two approximately 10-cycle rounds. Each CDR3 protein is one row after TCRdb ran MiXCR on the multiplex PCR reads. The sample yields 100,000 to 150,000 distinct CDR3 sequences, 64% seen once. The source material, about 17-31 mg of unsorted bulk tissue, was used to co-extract RNA and DNA. Specimen: liver tumor tissue from sampling region 3. Sample subset: tumor region T3, left-lateral pole. These receptors all come from a woman aged 60-70 years with primary liver carcinoma and hepatitis B virus infection.

The chain uses TRBV6-4 and TRBJ2-2, with D possibly TRBD2 on 6 matching bases. This CDR3 spans 15 amino acids. V lost 6 bases, J lost 4 bases, and 15 bases lay in between. Germline CDR1 is MRHNA and CDR2 is SNTAGT. CDR3 in amino acids: CASSPGGGGTGELFF. Here the CDR3 DNA reads TGTGCCAGCAGCCCCGGTGGGGGAGGCACCGGGGAGCTGTTTTTT.

The gene calls are TRBV2 and TRBJ2-1; D not resolved. V was shortened by 3 bases and J by 2 bases, with 5 bases between the two germline ends. CDR1 is SNHLY, CDR2 FYNNEI, per germline. The CDR3 has 13 residues. The DNA for the CDR3 is TGTGCCAGCAGTGAGAACACCTACAATGAGCAGTTCTTC. It codes for CASSENTYNEQFF.

Only a few counts were recorded for this clonotype. The genes are TRBV5-1 and TRBJ2-5; a possible D gene is TRBD1 (6 bases). This CDR3 region has 14 residues. V lost 4 bases and J 5 bases, leaving 15 bases between the germline ends. CDR1 and CDR2 (germline): SGHRS, YFSETQ. The CDR3 reads CASSRLQGPETQYF. CDR3 coding DNA: TGCGCCAGCAGCAGGTTACAGGGACCGGAGACCCAGTACTTC.

As to this clonotype: At one end, the junction sequence differs from germline, possibly due to a read error. The gene calls are TRBV6-2 or TRBV6-3 and TRBJ1-5; D is ambiguous. Germline CDR1 MNHEY, CDR2 SVGEGT. The CDR3 sequence is 13 residues long. As DNA, the CDR3 is TGTACCAGCAGTCCCTCGGGAAATCAGCCCCAGCGTTTT. It translates to CTSSPSGNQPQRF.

The rearrangement joins TRBV11-2 to TRBJ2-7, with 9 bases that match TRBD2. V lost 7 bases to trimming and J lost 0 bases; unmatched junction nucleotides: 10. This CDR3 contains 16 residues. CDR1 SGHAT and CDR2 FQNNGV come from the germline V gene. CDR3 DNA: TGTGCCAGCAACTTCCTGACTAGCGGAAGCTCCTACGAGCAGTACTTC. It codes for CASNFLTSGSSYEQYF.

The rearrangement links TRBV4-2 to TRBJ2-1; possibly TRBD2 for D (6 bases). CDR1 and CDR2 from the germline V gene are LGHNA and YNFKEQ. V gave up 1 base and J gave up 8 bases, with 15 bases separating them. This CDR3 region has 15 residues. The CDR3 here is CASSQGGLGSYEQFF. CDR3 DNA: TGTGCCAGCAGCCAAGGGGGACTCGGCTCCTATGAGCAGTTCTTC.

As for this clonotype: An end of the junction differs from the germline gene, which may be a read error. The V call is TRBV5-4, the J call TRBJ2-3; D not resolved. CDR3 length: 14 residues. Germline-derived CDR1 and CDR2 are SGHNT and YYREEE (reference sequence). The DNA for the CDR3 is TGTGCCGGCAGCTTGGCGCCCGGCTCAGATATGCAGTATTTT. Its protein product is CAGSLAPGSDMQYF.

This clonotype was observed at least ten times. The chain has TRBV5-4 and TRBJ2-3; unclear D gene. Trimming stripped 0 bases from V and 2 bases from J, with 10 bases between. In germline, CDR1 is SGHNT, CDR2 YYREEE (reference sequence). The CDR3 runs 15 residues. CDR3 sequence: CASSLDSKSTDTQYF. CDR3 sequence (DNA): TGTGCCAGCAGCTTGGACAGTAAATCCACAGATACGCAGTATTTT.

This clonotype has only a few counts. Germline and junction disagree at one end, which may indicate a read error. This chain connects TRBV12-3 or TRBV12-4 to TRBJ1-5; no firm D call. The CDR3 consists of 13 residues. CDR3 in amino acids: CASTPLSNEPRHF. CDR3 bases: TGTGCCAGCACCCCCCTCAGCAATGAGCCCCGGCATTTT.

This clonotype was recorded at least ten times. This chain uses TRBV6-1 with TRBJ2-7; the D gene is possibly TRBD1 (6 bases). The CDR3 contains 11 residues. V lost 5 bases and J lost 5, with 7 bases in between. Per the germline V gene, CDR1 is MNHNS and CDR2 is SASEGT. The CDR3 nucleotides are TGTGCCAGCAGTTACAGGGACGAGCAGTACTTC. Translation: CASSYRDEQYF.

This clonotype was counted at least ten times. This chain links TRBV13 with TRBJ2-1; either TRBD1 or TRBD2 may fit D (5 bases each). This CDR3 has 17 amino acids. From germline, CDR1 is PRHDT and CDR2 FYEKMQ (reference sequence). The CDR3 DNA sequence: TGTGCACCCCCCTCCTGGGGGAAAGGGAGCTCCTACAATGAGCAGTTCTTC. Its protein is CAPPSWGKGSSYNEQFF.

A single count supports this clonotype. It may be a read error: a sequence one base away is much more abundant. This chain connects TRBV10-2 to TRBJ2-3; 10 positions match TRBD1. CDR3 length equals 16 residues. Germline-derived CDR1 and CDR2 are WSHSY and SAAADI. In DNA, the CDR3 is TGCACCAGCACAATGATAACCGGGACAGGGGAACCTTCGCAGTATTTT. It yields the protein CTSTMITGTGEPSQYF.

The V and J genes are TRBV11-3 and TRBJ2-7; tentatively, D is TRBD1 or TRBD2 (6 bases each). Germline V CDR1 and CDR2: SGHNT, YENEEA. This CDR3 region has 16 residues. The V end lost 5 bases, the J end lost 1 base, and 18 bases lay between the germline ends. CDR3 amino acids: CASSTRGTLSSYEQYF. In DNA, the CDR3 is TGTGCCAGCAGCACCCGCGGGACACTATCTTCCTACGAGCAGTACTTC.

This clonotype was seen once. A read error may produce the germline difference seen at one junction end. The CDR3 is CSVAGMARTYEQHF. CDR3 coding DNA: TGCAGCGTGGCTGGGATGGCGAGAACCTACGAGCAGCACTTC. The J gene is TRBJ2-7, the V gene TRBV29-1; no firm D call. The CDR3 sequence is 14 residues long. Per the germline V gene, CDR1 is SQVTM and CDR2 is ANQGSEA.

Remarks on this clonotype: Sequence at one end of the junction differs from germline and may be a read error. The J gene is TRBJ2-2, the V gene TRBV18; weak D call: TRBD2 (5 bases). Germline CDR1 KGHSH, CDR2 LQKENI. The CDR3 has 15 amino acids. Here the CDR3 reads CASSPRSGNTGELFF. The CDR3 DNA follows: TGTGCCAGCTCGCCTCGGTCGGGGAACACCGGGGAGCTGTTTTTC.

At least ten counts were recorded for this clonotype. The chain combines TRBV10-3 with TRBJ2-3; tentatively, D is TRBD2 (6 bases). The germline V gene encodes CDR1 ENHRY and CDR2 SYGVKD. V dropped 9 bases and J dropped 2 bases, with 15 bases sitting between them. The CDR3 length is 14 residues. Here the CDR3 reads CAISERANTDTQYF. Here the CDR3 DNA reads TGTGCCATTTCGGAGCGGGCGAACACAGATACGCAGTATTTT.

J is TRBJ2-1 and V is TRBV18, with 7 bases that match TRBD2. The CDR3 has 20 residues. In germline, CDR1 is KGHSH, CDR2 LQKENI. Unmatched junction bases numbered 17, after V lost 3 bases and J lost 0 bases. In DNA form, the CDR3 reads TGTGCCAGCTCACCCCGACTAGCCAGAATACAATTTAGCTCCTACAATGAGCAGTTCTTC. Its protein product is CASSPRLARIQFSSYNEQFF.

This clonotype appeared a few times. This chain links TRBV29-1 with TRBJ1-2; D not resolved. V lost 6 bases, J lost 4 bases, and 15 bases lay in between. The CDR3 totals 13 residues. Germline V gene lookup returns CDR1 SQVTM and CDR2 ANQGSEA. The chain's CDR3 is CSVQTGGCYGYTF. Written as DNA, the CDR3 is TGCAGCGTCCAGACTGGAGGGTGCTATGGCTACACCTTC.